Each of the 18 T cell receptor beta chains below was sequenced from the same sample in a study of T cell responses to AZD1222 COVID-19 vaccine. Some clones are missing from TCRdb's copy, which holds only in-frame ones; the method was immunoSEQ multiplex PCR. This table holds 110,000 to 150,000 clones, 85% to 95% found once. The material sequenced was peripheral blood, taken on day 0 of AZD1222 vaccination. These receptors came from an adult in good health.

V gene TRBV18 combines with J gene TRBJ1-3; D perhaps matches TRBD1 (6 bases). Germline V gives CDR1 KGHSH, CDR2 LQKENI. V was trimmed by 3 bases and J by 4 bases, leaving 13 bases between them. This CDR3 is 15 amino acids long. The CDR3 nucleotides read TGTGCCAGCTCACCCGTAAATGGACAGGGAAACACCATATATTTT. As protein: CASSPVNGQGNTIYF.

The chain couples TRBV6-2 or TRBV6-3 to TRBJ2-3; the match to TRBD2 covers 9 bases. Unmatched junction bases numbered 5, after V lost 2 bases and J lost 2 bases. This CDR3 spans 16 amino acids. Germline CDR1 and CDR2: MNHEY and SVGEGT. CDR3 bases: TGTGCCAGCAGTTACGGATCTAGCGGGGCCACAGATACGCAGTATTTT. Encoded protein: CASSYGSSGATDTQYF.

This clone is a singleton in its sample. This sequence joins TRBV5-4 and TRBJ1-1, with a weak D call TRBD1 (5 bases). V was pared by 3 bases and J by 4 bases, with 7 bases between. The CDR3 consists of 12 residues. Germline CDR1 and CDR2: SGHNT and YYREEE (reference sequence). CDR3: CASSWGVTEAFF. The CDR3 DNA is TGTGCCAGCAGCTGGGGCGTCACTGAAGCTTTCTTT.

The chain links TRBV7-2 to TRBJ2-7, with D unclear. The CDR3 is 13 amino acids. Deletions cut 4 bases from V and 6 bases from J, with 13 bases between. Germline CDR1 and CDR2: SGHTA and FQGNSA. The DNA of the CDR3 is TGTGCCAGCAGCTCATATCCGGTTTCCGAGCAGTACTTC. The encoded protein is CASSSYPVSEQYF.

The table lists this clone with a count of one. J is TRBJ1-4 and V is TRBV19; a possible D gene is TRBD1 (5 bases). V lost 6 bases and J lost 1, with 15 bases in between. The CDR3 spans 16 residues. CDR1 and CDR2 from the germline V gene are LNHDA and SQIVND (reference sequence). The CDR3 DNA is TGTGCCAGTAGCCGTATCCAGGGAGGAACTAATGAAAAACTGTTTTTT. Translated, it gives CASSRIQGGTNEKLFF. Supplemented by reference TRBV19 and TRBJ1-4, the full variable domain reads DGGITQSPKYLFRKEGQNVTLSCEQNLNHDAMYWYRQDPGQGLRLIYYSQIVNDFQKGDIAEGYSVSREKKESFPLTVTSAQKNPTAFYLCASSRIQGGTNEKLFFGSGTQLSVL.

The chain combines TRBV11-3 with TRBJ1-2; TRBD1 agrees at 12 bases. Germline-derived CDR1 and CDR2 are SGHNT and YENEEA. V lost 5 bases to trimming and J lost 2 bases; unmatched junction nucleotides: 9. The length of the CDR3 is 17 residues. CDR3 coding DNA: TGTGCCAGCAGCCCCGCGGGACAGGGGGCCAGAAACTATGGCTACACCTTC. Protein sequence: CASSPAGQGARNYGYTF.

The V and J genes are TRBV7-8 and TRBJ2-1, with 7 bases matching TRBD2. The germline V gene encodes CDR1 SGHVS and CDR2 FQNEAQ. This CDR3 comprises 13 residues. V lost 3 bases and J lost 5; bases outside the gene matches: 1. CDR3 DNA sequence: TGTGCCAGCAGCTTCCGGGGGGACAATGAGCAGTTCTTC. Translating it yields CASSFRGDNEQFF.

A note on this clone: The sample holds other DNA sequences that translate to the same CDR3. The chain combines TRBV18 with TRBJ1-5; unclear D gene. Germline V gives CDR1 KGHSH, CDR2 LQKENI. Trimming left V 2 bases short and J 1 base short, with 3 bases between. There are 13 residues in the CDR3. The CDR3 DNA reads TGTGCCAGCTCACCATCCAGCAATCAGCCCCAGCATTTT. This encodes CASSPSSNQPQHF.

This chain links TRBV7-8 with TRBJ2-7; D is ambiguous. V was trimmed by 5 bases and J by 3 bases, leaving 5 bases between them. Per the germline V gene, CDR1 is SGHVS and CDR2 is FQNEAQ. The CDR3 length is 11 residues. The CDR3 DNA is TGTGCCAGCAGCGAATTCTACGAGCAGTACTTC. As protein: CASSEFYEQYF.

The rearrangement uses TRBV27 and TRBJ1-6, with 7 bases fitting TRBD1. Trimming cost V 6 bases and J 7 bases; bases outside gene matches: 9. CDR3 length: 15 residues. Germline V gene lookup returns CDR1 MNHEY and CDR2 SMNVEV (reference sequence). CDR3 region: CASSTYRGLNSPLHF. CDR3 coding DNA: TGTGCCAGCAGCACTTACAGGGGTTTGAATTCACCCCTCCACTTT.

The rearrangement uses TRBV27 and TRBJ2-7, with a weak D call TRBD1 (6 bases). Deletions cut 4 bases from V and 4 bases from J, with 11 bases between. The CDR3 is 13 amino acids. The germline V gene encodes CDR1 MNHEY and CDR2 SMNVEV (reference sequence). For the CDR3, the DNA is TGTGCCAGCAGTTCGGACAGTTTTTACGAGCAGTACTTC. It is translated as CASSSDSFYEQYF.

This clone occurred once. The gene calls are TRBV24-1 and TRBJ2-2; D uncertain. The CDR3 runs 12 residues. Germline loops: CDR1 KGHDR, CDR2 SFDVKD. The ends were cut back, 4 bases at V and 8 bases at J, with 7 bases in the middle. In nucleotides, the CDR3 is TGTGCCACCAGTGACCCAGCGGGGGAGCTGTTTTTT. Translating gives CATSDPAGELFF.

V usage is TRBV5-1 and J usage is TRBJ1-5; D uncertain. Per germline, CDR1 SGHRS and CDR2 YFSETQ. This CDR3 comprises 13 residues. The V and J ends lost 0 bases and 10 bases respectively, with 11 bases between them. The CDR3 sequence is CASSLGSRFPQHF. The CDR3, as DNA: TGCGCCAGCAGCTTGGGCTCACGCTTCCCCCAGCATTTT.

The V and J genes are TRBV4-2 and TRBJ1-2; D possibly corresponds to TRBD1 (6 bases). CDR3 length equals 15 residues. Looked up from germline, CDR1 is LGHNA and CDR2 is YNFKEQ. V gave up 1 base and J gave up 8 bases, with 17 bases separating them. CDR3 loop: CASSQVQGPMEGYTF. DNA of the CDR3: TGTGCCAGCAGCCAAGTGCAGGGGCCGATGGAGGGCTACACCTTC.

The table lists this clone with a few counts. The chain couples TRBV6-2 or TRBV6-3 to TRBJ2-5; perhaps D is TRBD1 or TRBD2 (6 bases each). This CDR3 has 15 amino acids. V lost 4 bases and J lost 5, with 17 bases in between. Germline V gene lookup returns CDR1 MNHEY and CDR2 SVGEGT. The CDR3 sequence is CASSLSGAKSETQYF. CDR3 DNA: TGTGCCAGCAGTTTGTCGGGGGCAAAGAGTGAGACCCAGTACTTC.

The chain links TRBV12-3 or TRBV12-4 to TRBJ1-2, with a weak D call TRBD1 (5 bases). The CDR3 has 13 amino acids. With 6 bases removed from V and 8 bases from J, the gap between germline ends came to 16 bases. In DNA form, the CDR3 reads TGTGCCAGCAGCGAATCAGGGTCACGAGGCTACACCTTC. As protein: CASSESGSRGYTF.

This rearrangement joins TRBV11-3 to TRBJ1-1; no reliable D call. V lost 4 bases and J lost 1, with 10 bases in between. CDR1 SGHNT and CDR2 YENEEA come from the germline V gene. The CDR3 runs to 14 residues. CDR3 nucleotide sequence: TGTGCCAGCAGCTACGTCCCAACGAACACTGAAGCTTTCTTT. As protein: CASSYVPTNTEAFF.

The chain joins TRBV9 to TRBJ2-1, with TRBD2 matching over 11 bases. This CDR3 region has 18 residues. The V gene's germline CDR1 is SGDLS and CDR2 YYNGEE. Trimming removed 6 bases from V and 1 base from J; junction bases left unmatched: 12. Here the CDR3 reads CASTARGSGGASYNEQFF. The CDR3 DNA reads TGTGCCAGCACCGCCCGTGGTAGCGGGGGGGCGTCCTACAATGAGCAGTTCTTC.